The next 29 T cell receptor beta chains were all read from a single sample in a study of T cells of healthy individuals. TCRdb fed the 5' RACE reads into MiXCR, producing one record per CDR3 protein. The data contain 95,000 to 100,000 distinct CDR3 sequences, 15% to 20% of them singletons. The origin of the receptors is a human donor in good health.

This clonotype has only a few counts. This sequence joins TRBV4-3 and TRBJ2-1; D perhaps matches TRBD2 (6 bases). The V end lost 2 bases, the J end lost 8 bases, and 16 bases lay between the germline ends. This CDR3 has 15 residues. The V gene's germline CDR1 is LGHNA and CDR2 YSLEER. CDR3 DNA sequence: TGCGCCAGCAGCCAAAGTGACAGTTCGGGGGATGAGCAGTTCTTC. Translating gives CASSQSDSSGDEQFF.

This clonotype was seen more than once but under ten times. CDR3 in amino acids: CASSSSGDEQYF. CDR3 nucleotide sequence: TGTGCCAGCAGTTCGTCAGGGGACGAGCAGTACTTC. The gene calls are TRBV28 and TRBJ2-7, with D perhaps TRBD1 (6 bases). This CDR3 is built from 12 residues. The V end lost 4 bases, the J end lost 5 bases, and 9 bases lay between the germline ends. The V gene's germline CDR1 is MDHEN and CDR2 SYDVKM.

The chain joins TRBV28 to TRBJ1-5; D is undetermined. In germline, CDR1 is MDHEN, CDR2 SYDVKM. This CDR3 spans 14 amino acids. Between the trimmed V and J ends, which lost 3 bases and 0 bases, there was a span of 6 bases. In DNA form, the CDR3 reads TGTGCCAGCAGTTTGTCCGTTAGCAATCAGCCCCAGCATTTT. Residues: CASSLSVSNQPQHF.

This clonotype was counted only a few times. The gene calls are TRBV7-9 and TRBJ2-2; D remains ambiguous. The germline CDR1 and CDR2 sequences are SEHNR and FQNEAQ (reference sequence). The CDR3 contains 12 residues. The V end was cut by 0 bases, the J end by 5 bases, with 1 base between. This chain's CDR3 is CASSLATGELFF. The CDR3 nucleotides read TGTGCCAGCAGCTTAGCGACCGGGGAGCTGTTTTTT.

This clonotype was observed many times. The chain joins TRBV18 to TRBJ2-7; 8 bases map to TRBD2. V lost 2 bases, J lost 4 bases, and 4 bases stayed unmatched. CDR1 is KGHSH and CDR2 is LQKENI in the germline V gene. The CDR3 is 14 residues long. The CDR3 region is CASSPDGGEYEQYF. The CDR3, as DNA: TGTGCCAGCTCACCAGACGGGGGGGAATACGAGCAGTACTTC.

The J gene is TRBJ2-6, the V gene TRBV6-2 or TRBV6-3, with TRBD2 as a possible D gene (6 bases). There are 20 residues in the CDR3. The V end was cut by 0 bases, the J end by 2 bases, with 20 bases between. In germline, CDR1 is MNHEY, CDR2 SVGEGT. The CDR3 loop is CASSYSIRRGESAGANVLTF. The DNA of the CDR3 is TGTGCCAGCAGTTACTCGATAAGGAGGGGAGAATCTGCTGGGGCCAACGTCCTGACTTTC.

This clonotype was detected only a few times. V usage is TRBV5-1 and J usage is TRBJ2-3; 9 bases are shared with TRBD2. This CDR3 contains 16 residues. The germline V gene has CDR1 SGHRS and CDR2 YFSETQ. With V trimmed by 5 bases and J by 2 bases, 9 bases remained unmatched. In DNA form, the CDR3 reads TGCGCCAGCAGATTTCTAGCGGGGTTCTTCACAGATACGCAGTATTTT. It encodes CASRFLAGFFTDTQYF.

This clonotype was detected ten times or more. The chain joins TRBV9 to TRBJ2-7, with 13 positions matching TRBD2. Trimming took 4 bases from V and 4 from J; bases not matched to a gene: 5. The CDR3 has 15 amino acids. Germline CDR1 reads SGDLS; CDR2 reads YYNGEE. The CDR3 protein is CASSTLAGGIYEQYF. In DNA form, the CDR3 reads TGTGCCAGCAGCACACTAGCGGGAGGGATTTACGAGCAGTACTTC.

This clonotype was picked up a small number of times. The chain recombines TRBV7-9 with TRBJ2-2; perhaps TRBD1 as D (6 bases). The CDR3 loop spans 17 amino acids. The germline V gene encodes CDR1 SEHNR and CDR2 FQNEAQ (reference sequence). V lost 4 bases and J 4 bases, leaving 19 bases between the germline ends. Here the CDR3 reads CASSSDSGKRGTGELFF. In nucleotides, the CDR3 is TGTGCCAGCAGCTCGGACAGTGGTAAACGGGGCACCGGGGAGCTGTTTTTT. Together with reference TRBV7-9 and TRBJ2-2, the CDR3 gives the full variable domain: DTGVSQNPRHKITKRGQNVTFRCDPISEHNRLYWYRQTLGQGPEFLTYFQNEAQLEKSRLLSDRFSAERPKGSFSTLEIQRTEQGDSAMYLCASSSDSGKRGTGELFFGEGSRLTVL.

This clonotype was counted only a few times. J is TRBJ1-2 and V is TRBV5-1; D remains ambiguous. There are 15 residues in the CDR3. Deletions cut 4 bases from V and 7 bases from J, with 20 bases between. Germline CDR1 SGHRS, CDR2 YFSETQ. The DNA for the CDR3 is TGCGCCAGCAGCCCAACCTCACAGTTTTGGGGTGGCTACACCTTC. It is translated as CASSPTSQFWGGYTF.

The rearrangement joins TRBV28 to TRBJ2-5; 14 bases map to TRBD2. CDR1 and CDR2 from the germline V gene are MDHEN and SYDVKM. The CDR3 loop spans 16 amino acids. J was trimmed by 6 bases and V by 4 bases; bases with no gene match: 7. CDR3 DNA: TGTGCCAGCAGTTCCTGGACTAGCGGGAGGTTGCAGACCCAGTACTTC. Encoded protein: CASSSWTSGRLQTQYF.

The chain couples TRBV7-2 to TRBJ2-4, with TRBD1 identical over 7 bases. CDR1 and CDR2 from the germline V gene are SGHTA and FQGNSA. Trimming took 5 bases from V and 0 from J; bases not matched to a gene: 4. The CDR3 runs to 15 residues. This CDR3 reads CASSARDRAKNIQYF. CDR3 in DNA: TGTGCCAGCAGCGCAAGGGACAGAGCCAAAAACATTCAGTACTTC.

J is TRBJ2-4 and V is TRBV6-5; D unclear. The CDR3 is 13 amino acids. The germline gives CDR1 MNHEY, CDR2 SVGAGI. Between the trimmed V and J ends, which lost 4 bases and 3 bases, there was a span of 7 bases. CDR3 bases: TGTGCCAGCAGTTCACCCGGCAAAAACATTCAGTACTTC. It encodes CASSSPGKNIQYF.

This clonotype was detected only a few times. This sequence joins TRBV7-9 and TRBJ2-1; unclear D gene. Germline lookup yields CDR1 SEHNR and CDR2 FQNEAQ (reference sequence). Trimming pared 5 bases from V and 2 bases from J, leaving 13 bases between. The CDR3 loop spans 15 amino acids. CDR3 protein: CASSPPPSPYNEQFF. The CDR3 coding sequence is TGTGCCAGCAGCCCCCCCCCATCACCCTACAATGAGCAGTTCTTC.

This clonotype was seen a few times. This chain links TRBV5-5 with TRBJ2-1, with TRBD2 identical over 11 bases. In germline, CDR1 is SGHKS, CDR2 YYEKEE (reference sequence). The CDR3 extends over 18 amino acids. V dropped 0 bases and J dropped 2; count of bases not matched to a gene: 7. The CDR3 DNA sequence: TGTGCCAGCAGCTTGGTGGCTAGCGGGGGGAGCACCTACAATGAGCAGTTCTTC. Translating it yields CASSLVASGGSTYNEQFF.

The table lists this clonotype with many counts. V usage is TRBV18 and J usage is TRBJ1-1; D gene unclear. V gave up 3 bases and J gave up 1 base, with 9 bases separating them. The CDR3 covers 14 residues. Germline CDR1 KGHSH, CDR2 LQKENI. CDR3 DNA: TGTGCCAGCTCACCGGGTCCTCCGAACACTGAAGCTTTCTTT. This translates into CASSPGPPNTEAFF.

The chain carries TRBV12-3 or TRBV12-4 and TRBJ1-5; 7 bases line up with TRBD1. With 2 bases clipped from V and 7 bases from J, the junction kept 2 bases outside the gene matches. CDR3 size: 13 residues. This chain's CDR3 is CASSLTGVQPQHF. The CDR3 nucleotides are TGTGCCAGCAGTTTAACAGGGGTACAGCCCCAGCATTTT.

The rearrangement uses TRBV6-1 and TRBJ2-2; D gene ambiguous. Germline V lookup: CDR1 MNHNS, CDR2 SASEGT. V was shortened by 1 base and J by 6 bases, with 9 bases between the two germline ends. The length of the CDR3 is 14 residues. The CDR3 nucleotides read TGTGCCAGCAGTGAAGTTCTGGTCGCCGGGGAGCTGTTTTTT. This codes for CASSEVLVAGELFF.

The rearrangement links TRBV18 to TRBJ1-5; D is perhaps TRBD1 (6 bases). Trimming left V 5 bases short and J 0 bases short, with 11 bases between. This CDR3 has 15 residues. The germline V gene encodes CDR1 KGHSH and CDR2 LQKENI. CDR3 sequence (DNA): TGTGCCAGCTCAACCGGACAGTCTAGCAATCAGCCCCAGCATTTT. Its translation is CASSTGQSSNQPQHF.

This clonotype appeared a few times. The V gene is TRBV20-1, the J gene TRBJ2-1; D remains unclear. CDR1 is DFQATT and CDR2 is SNEGSKA in the germline V gene (reference sequence). The germline V and J ends were trimmed by 7 bases and 4 bases, with 17 bases remaining between them. CDR3 length: 14 residues. The CDR3 DNA is TGCAGTGTTACTGACTTTACCGGTTACAATGAGCAGTTCTTC. This encodes CSVTDFTGYNEQFF.

This clonotype was seen only a few times. This chain uses TRBV6-2 or TRBV6-3 with TRBJ1-6; D possibly corresponds to TRBD1 (6 bases). The CDR3 is 15 amino acids. With 6 bases removed from V and 14 bases from J, the gap between germline ends came to 23 bases. CDR1 MNHEY and CDR2 SVGEGT come from the germline V gene. In DNA, the CDR3 is TGTGCCAGCAGAAATCTCGGGACACACCTCGAAGCCCTCCACTTT. It yields the protein CASRNLGTHLEALHF.

This chain connects TRBV2 to TRBJ1-5; unclear D gene. The CDR3 extends over 13 amino acids. Trimming pared 7 bases from V and 3 bases from J, leaving 10 bases between. The germline gives CDR1 SNHLY, CDR2 FYNNEI. The CDR3 nucleotides are TGTGCCAGCAATTCCGAACCCAATCAGCCCCAGCATTTT. It yields the protein CASNSEPNQPQHF.

This clonotype has a count of ten or more. This chain uses TRBV20-1 with TRBJ1-1; D gene ambiguous. Per germline, CDR1 DFQATT and CDR2 SNEGSKA (reference sequence). The V end was cut by 5 bases, the J end by 12 bases, with 19 bases between. CDR3 length: 12 residues. This CDR3 reads CSAPSGAGPSFF. The DNA for the CDR3 is TGCAGTGCTCCCTCTGGAGCAGGACCTTCTTTCTTT.

About this clonotype itself: In this CDR3 the conserved last residue, phenylalanine or tryptophan, is missing, so a read error is likely. The chain carries TRBV27 and TRBJ2-7; maybe TRBD1 (5 bases). Trimming took off 2 bases at V and 2 bases at J, with 10 bases between the two ends. Germline values: CDR1 MNHEY, CDR2 SMNVEV (reference sequence). This CDR3 comprises 14 residues. CDR3 amino acids: CASSLIAGPYEQYY. The CDR3 region has the DNA TGTGCCAGCAGTTTAATCGCAGGGCCCTACGAGCAGTACTAC.

There are a few counts of this clonotype. The chain is built from TRBV3-1 and TRBJ2-3; TRBD1 is a possible D gene (5 bases). There are 11 residues in the CDR3. V was clipped by 1 base and J by 10 bases, with 6 bases between them. The germline V gene has CDR1 LGHDT and CDR2 YNNKEL (reference sequence). The CDR3 reads CASSQAGSQYF. In DNA, the CDR3 is TGTGCCAGCAGCCAAGCAGGGTCGCAGTATTTT.

The chain couples TRBV24-1 to TRBJ2-3; D is unresolved. Per germline, CDR1 KGHDR and CDR2 SFDVKD. V lost 4 bases and J lost 4, with 11 bases in between. The CDR3 has 14 residues. Here the CDR3 DNA reads TGTGCCACCAGTGACCCTGGACGATCAGATACGCAGTATTTT. This codes for CATSDPGRSDTQYF.

This clonotype was seen many times. This sequence joins TRBV29-1 and TRBJ2-3; D unclear. This CDR3 is built from 10 residues. Looked up from germline, CDR1 is SQVTM and CDR2 is ANQGSEA. CDR3 protein: CSAWLDTQYF. The DNA for the CDR3 is TGCAGTGCCTGGCTGGATACGCAGTATTTT.

The V and J genes are TRBV29-1 and TRBJ1-2; D perhaps matches TRBD1 (5 bases). Germline loops: CDR1 SQVTM, CDR2 ANQGSEA. Trimming shortened V by 3 bases and J by 7 bases, and 6 bases separated the two germline ends. The CDR3 sequence is 10 residues long. The CDR3 region is CSVEGVGYTF. DNA for the CDR3: TGCAGCGTTGAGGGGGTTGGCTACACCTTC.

This clonotype came up a few times. The CDR3 bases are TGTGCCAGCAGCTGGGAACCGGGACTAGTTGAGCAGTTCTTC. This translates into CASSWEPGLVEQFF. V gene TRBV5-5 combines with J gene TRBJ2-1; TRBD2 aligns across 8 bases. V shed 3 bases and J 9 bases; nucleotides not matched to a gene: 8. The CDR3 totals 14 residues. Germline CDR1 reads SGHKS; CDR2 reads YYEKEE (reference sequence).